Described below is a single TCR beta chain sequence and its context. Its antigen is not known. Specified treatment: approximately 9-day PBMC culture with coronavirus spike peptide pools or control peptides (ViraFEST assay). The assay that was used to sequence DNA from cultured CD4+ T cells was the Oncomine TCR Beta short-read assay. TCRdb itself ran the PCR reads through MiXCR, one entry per CDR3 protein. The sample consists of about 16,000 distinct CDR3 sequences, roughly 50% of them appearing once. CDR1 and CDR2 from the germline V gene are LNHDA and SQIVND (reference sequence). Between the trimmed V and J ends, which lost 4 bases and 2 bases, there was a span of 12 bases. The CDR3 consists of 15 residues. These data are taken from a study of vaccination and CD4 T cells after COVID-19.

Sequences were obtained from CD4+ T cells from blood, cultured in vitro. The clonotype was recovered from a human donor who had recovered from COVID-19. The rearrangement joins TRBV19 to TRBJ1-5; D is unresolved. The CDR3 nucleotides read TGTGCCAGTAGTAGCCCATCCGGGGGCAATCAGCCCCAGCATTTT. Amino acids: CASSSPSGGNQPQHF. Drawing the rest from reference TRBV19 and TRBJ1-5, the complete variable domain is DGGITQSPKYLFRKEGQNVTLSCEQNLNHDAMYWYRQDPGQGLRLIYYSQIVNDFQKGDIAEGYSVSREKKESFPLTVTSAQKNPTAFYLCASSSPSGGNQPQHFGDGTRLSIL.